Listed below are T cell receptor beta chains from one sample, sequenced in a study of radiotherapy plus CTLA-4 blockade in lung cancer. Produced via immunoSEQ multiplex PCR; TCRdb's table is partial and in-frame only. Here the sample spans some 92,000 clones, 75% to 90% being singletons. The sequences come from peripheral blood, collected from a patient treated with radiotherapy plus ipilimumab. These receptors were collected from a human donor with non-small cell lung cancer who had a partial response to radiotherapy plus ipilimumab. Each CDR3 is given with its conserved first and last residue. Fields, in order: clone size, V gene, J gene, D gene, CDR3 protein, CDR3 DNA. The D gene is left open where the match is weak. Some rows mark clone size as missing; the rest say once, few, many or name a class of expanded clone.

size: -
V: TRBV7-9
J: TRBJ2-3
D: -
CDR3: CASSFRTDTDTQYF
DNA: TGTGCCAGCAGCTTCCGGACAGACACAGATACGCAGTATTTT

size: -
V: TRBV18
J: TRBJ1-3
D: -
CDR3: CASSPSTGERGNTIYF
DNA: TGTGCCAGCTCACCCTCCACCGGGGAGAGGGGAAACACCATATATTTT

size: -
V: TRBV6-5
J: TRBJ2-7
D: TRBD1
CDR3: CASSAGTGQTQSEYF
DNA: TGTGCCAGCAGCGCCGGGACAGGGCAGACTCAATCGGAGTACTTC

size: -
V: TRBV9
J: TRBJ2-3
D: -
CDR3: CASSPRGRPSDTQYF
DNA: TGTGCCAGCAGCCCCCGAGGGAGGCCCAGCGATACGCAGTATTTT

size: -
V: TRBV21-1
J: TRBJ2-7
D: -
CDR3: CASTTFLGVSAGAPEQYF
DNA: TGTGCCAGCACAACCTTTCTCGGGGTGTCGGCGGGAGCCCCCGAGCAGTACTTC

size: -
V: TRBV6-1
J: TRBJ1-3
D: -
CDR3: CASSDLVQDSGNTIYF
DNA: TGTGCCAGCAGTGACCTCGTACAGGACTCTGGAAACACCATATATTTT

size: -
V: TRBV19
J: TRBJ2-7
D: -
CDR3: CASSNPTGGGVDEQYF
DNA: TGTGCCAGTAGTAATCCAACGGGCGGAGGGGTGGACGAGCAGTACTTC

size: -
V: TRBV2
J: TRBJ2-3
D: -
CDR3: CASSGQNLDTQYF
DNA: TGTGCCAGCAGCGGACAGAATTTAGATACGCAGTATTTT

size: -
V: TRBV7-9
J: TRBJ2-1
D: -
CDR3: CASSFKVAANSYNEQFF
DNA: TGTGCCAGCAGCTTCAAGGTAGCGGCAAACTCCTACAATGAGCAGTTCTTC

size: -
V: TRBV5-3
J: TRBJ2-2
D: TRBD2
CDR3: CARSGESKEGGPTGELFF
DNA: TGTGCCAGAAGCGGGGAGAGTAAGGAGGGAGGGCCCACCGGGGAGCTGTTTTTT

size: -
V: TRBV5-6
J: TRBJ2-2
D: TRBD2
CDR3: CASSPGTSGSAGELFF
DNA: TGTGCCAGCAGCCCAGGGACTAGCGGGAGTGCCGGGGAGCTGTTTTTT

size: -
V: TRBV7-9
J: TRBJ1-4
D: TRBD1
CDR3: CASSLPGTGGFATNEKLFF
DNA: TGTGCCAGCAGCTTACCCGGGACAGGGGGCTTTGCAACTAATGAAAAACTGTTTTTT

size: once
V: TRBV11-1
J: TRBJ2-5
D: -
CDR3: CASSQEGDGLGETQYF
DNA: TGTGCCAGCAGCCAAGAGGGGGACGGACTAGGAGAGACCCAGTACTTC

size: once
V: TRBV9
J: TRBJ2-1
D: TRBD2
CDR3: CASSVAETSSNEQFF
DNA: TGTGCCAGCAGCGTAGCGGAGACTAGCTCCAATGAGCAGTTCTTC

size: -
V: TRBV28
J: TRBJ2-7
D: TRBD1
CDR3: CASRLLPGQGPYEQYF
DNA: TGTGCCAGCAGGCTTCTTCCGGGACAGGGACCCTACGAGCAGTACTTC

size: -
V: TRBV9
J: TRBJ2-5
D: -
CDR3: CASSVAVGSETQYF
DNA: TGTGCCAGCAGCGTAGCGGTTGGGAGTGAGACCCAGTACTTC

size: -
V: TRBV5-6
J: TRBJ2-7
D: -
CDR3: CASSLGRDEQYF
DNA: TGTGCCAGCAGCTTGGGGCGGGACGAGCAGTACTTC

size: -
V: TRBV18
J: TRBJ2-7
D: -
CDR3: CATSWVADSYEQYF
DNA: TGTGCCACCTCATGGGTAGCGGACTCCTACGAGCAGTACTTC

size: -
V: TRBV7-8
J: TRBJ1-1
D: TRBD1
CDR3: CASSSGGLGGTEAFF
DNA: TGTGCCAGCAGCTCAGGGGGGCTCGGTGGCACTGAAGCTTTCTTT

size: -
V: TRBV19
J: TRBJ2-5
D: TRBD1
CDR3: CASSQDRAETQYF
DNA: TGTGCCAGTAGCCAAGACAGGGCAGAGACCCAGTACTTC